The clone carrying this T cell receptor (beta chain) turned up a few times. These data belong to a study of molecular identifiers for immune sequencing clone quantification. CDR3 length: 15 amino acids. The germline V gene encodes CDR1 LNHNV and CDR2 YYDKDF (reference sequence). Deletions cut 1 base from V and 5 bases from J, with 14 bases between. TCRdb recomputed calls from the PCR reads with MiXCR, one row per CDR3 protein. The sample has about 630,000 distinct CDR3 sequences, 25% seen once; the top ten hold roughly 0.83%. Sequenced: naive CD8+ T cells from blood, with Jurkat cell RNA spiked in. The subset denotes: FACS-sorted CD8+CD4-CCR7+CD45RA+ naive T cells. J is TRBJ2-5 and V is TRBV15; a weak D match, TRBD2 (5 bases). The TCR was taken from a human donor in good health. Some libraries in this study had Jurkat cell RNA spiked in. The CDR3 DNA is TGTGCCACCAGCAGAGTCCCCGGGGAATCGGAGACCCAGTACTTC. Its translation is CATSRVPGESETQYF. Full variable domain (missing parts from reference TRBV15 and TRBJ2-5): DAMVIQNPRYQVTQFGKPVTLSCSQTLNHNVMYWYQQKSSQAPKLLFHYYDKDFNNEADTPDNFQSRRPNTSFCFLDIRSPGLGDTAMYLCATSRVPGESETQYFGPGTRLLVL.